A selection of T cell receptor beta chains follows, all from one sample in a study of T cells in Graves' hyperthyroidism and ophthalmopathy. TCRdb recomputed calls from the multiplex PCR reads with MiXCR, one row per CDR3 protein. The data hold about 570,000 distinct CDR3 sequences, with 12% to 15% observed a single time. Specimen: blood. The receptors come from a woman aged 40 to 50 with Graves' hyperthyroidism. The CDR3 runs from the conserved cysteine through the conserved F or W. The order of the fields is J gene, V gene, CDR3 protein.

>TRBJ2-1|TRBV18
CASSPPAGTGSYNEQFF
>TRBJ1-2|TRBV4-1
CASSQAGQGAGGYTF
>TRBJ2-3|TRBV7-9
CASSFEYTDTQYF
>TRBJ1-1|TRBV2
CASQIDSLNTEAFF
>TRBJ2-4|TRBV12-3/TRBV12-4
CASSLASVIAKNIQYF
>TRBJ2-7|TRBV28
CANYDPVRGEQYF
>TRBJ2-2|TRBV5-1
CASSLAPGRGGTGELFF
>TRBJ2-1|TRBV29-1
CSVGGLAGVYNEQFF
>TRBJ2-6|TRBV20-1
CSARATDSGANVLTF
>TRBJ2-2|TRBV20-1
CSARAPTNTGELFF
>TRBJ1-6|TRBV14
CASSSETSSPLHF
>TRBJ1-5|TRBV20-1
CSATAGGQPQHF
>TRBJ2-7|TRBV3-1
CASSGTAGGLSYEQYF
>TRBJ2-2|TRBV14
CASSQTGSGELLF
>TRBJ1-1|TRBV12-3/TRBV12-4
CASSLGRVLNTEAFF
>TRBJ2-5|TRBV6-6
CASSYPGTSGRRTQYF
>TRBJ1-3|TRBV4-2
CASSQGDGNTIYF
>TRBJ2-7|TRBV27
CASSLLAHQGYEQYF
>TRBJ2-1|TRBV6-1
CASSSHLGPTSNEQFF
>TRBJ1-3|TRBV30
CAWSVTQGPGNTIYF
>TRBJ2-1|TRBV9
CASSAQGTGSYNEQFF
>TRBJ2-1|TRBV15
CATSRPSWSYNEQFF
>TRBJ2-1|TRBV7-2
CASSNRGGPSYNEQFF
>TRBJ1-5|TRBV4-1
CASSQAVNSNQPQHF
>TRBJ1-2|TRBV6-5
CASSYSSGGGYGYTF
>TRBJ2-1|TRBV5-5
CASSQPDGRNINEQFF
>TRBJ2-7|TRBV2
CASSTDGLAVNEQYF
>TRBJ1-2|TRBV27
CASSSLDTEGGYTF
>TRBJ2-7|TRBV20-1
CSAILLAGGEQYF
>TRBJ2-5|TRBV28
CASTKVTPGGGGTQYF
>TRBJ2-5|TRBV20-1
CSAKPNLAETQYF
>TRBJ2-2|TRBV6-2/TRBV6-3
CASSNQERREADTGELFF
>TRBJ2-6|TRBV27
CASSSIPFLAGGSGANVLTF
>TRBJ1-3|TRBV2
CASSAGQHSGNTIYF
>TRBJ2-1|TRBV13
CASSFLGHLSVLAYNEQFF
>TRBJ2-1|TRBV12-3/TRBV12-4
CATSRTSGNYNEQFF
>TRBJ2-7|TRBV10-3
CAIKNETGGYEQYF
>TRBJ2-7|TRBV15
CATSSPRTGEYEQYF
>TRBJ1-5|TRBV28
CASSSTGGNNQPQHF
>TRBJ2-6|TRBV5-1
CASSFEDRAFFPGANVLTF
>TRBJ2-1|TRBV10-3
CAISTGTSGFNEQFF
>TRBJ2-5|TRBV2
CASSLQGGSETQYF
>TRBJ2-7|TRBV3-1
CASSQSQDYNEQYF
>TRBJ2-7|TRBV7-9
CASSFELAGAEQYF
>TRBJ1-2|TRBV6-5
CASSPQYINVYGYTF
>TRBJ2-7|TRBV4-2
CASSQEDRPPYEQYF
>TRBJ2-7|TRBV11-2
CASSLRANTYEQYF
>TRBJ2-3|TRBV27
CASSLFPDRISDTQYF
>TRBJ1-1|TRBV7-9
CASSNDAFTPGTEAFF
>TRBJ1-3|TRBV30
CAWRGSGNTIYF
>TRBJ1-1|TRBV5-1
CASSTGETRNTEAFF
>TRBJ2-3|TRBV9
CASSVVRDSTQYF
>TRBJ2-2|TRBV24-1
CATSDRGLAGVTGELFF
>TRBJ2-3|TRBV9
CASSVVAGRSTDTQYF
>TRBJ1-5|TRBV24-1
CATSEPGGNQPQHF
>TRBJ2-2|TRBV11-3
CASSLGVGGNTGELFF
>TRBJ2-5|TRBV12-3/TRBV12-4
CASSYQPEGGLQYF
>TRBJ2-7|TRBV4-1
CASSREGGPTYEQYF
>TRBJ1-1|TRBV10-1
CASRPGGLNTEAFF